These 9 T cell receptor beta chains came from one sample sequenced in a study of T cells expressing NK-cell markers. TCRdb reanalyzed the 5' RACE reads and collapses them to one entry per CDR3 protein, without DNA. Its table records some 450,000 distinct CDR3 sequences. Sample: blood T cells: a sorted CD56 or NKG2C T cell subset, CD4+ or CD8+ T cells, or bulk PBMC T cells (not recorded which). Receptors originate from a woman between 18 and 70 years old in good health.

V is TRBV24-1 and J is TRBJ2-2; without DNA, the TCRdb call of TRBD1 cannot be checked. Germline loops: CDR1 KGHDR, CDR2 SFDVKD. The CDR3 loop spans 17 amino acids. The CDR3 sequence is CATRPTGRGVETGELFF.

The gene calls are TRBV11-1 and TRBJ2-1; TCRdb lists TRBD2, though no DNA is available to test this call. The CDR3 length is 15 residues. CDR1 is SGHAT and CDR2 is FQDESV in the germline V gene (reference sequence). CDR3 sequence: CASINLAGGLNEQFF.

This chain connects TRBV20-1 to TRBJ2-7; TCRdb indicates TRBD1, and absent DNA this call remains unverified. The CDR3 is 12 residues long. CDR1 DFQATT and CDR2 SNEGSKA come from the germline V gene (reference sequence). The CDR3 region is CSTNRDTYEQYF.

The chain has TRBV28 and TRBJ1-4. Germline CDR1 is MDHEN and CDR2 is SYDVKM. The CDR3 covers 15 residues. The CDR3 reads CASSFVTATNEKLFF.

The V call is TRBV20-1, the J call TRBJ2-1; absent DNA, TCRdb's TRBD1 call cannot be checked. The CDR3 extends over 14 amino acids. Germline V gene lookup returns CDR1 DFQATT and CDR2 SNEGSKA (reference sequence). The CDR3 spells CSARLGGGYNEQFF.

The CDR3: CASSGGGYTDTQYF. The rearrangement links TRBV5-1 to TRBJ2-3; TCRdb returns TRBD2, unconfirmable since there is no DNA. This CDR3 contains 14 residues. Germline-derived CDR1 and CDR2 are SGHRS and YFSETQ.

This sequence joins TRBV20-1 and TRBJ2-2; lacking DNA, the TRBD2 call made by TCRdb goes unchecked. Germline CDR1 is DFQATT and CDR2 is SNEGSKA (reference sequence). The CDR3 runs 19 residues. The CDR3 region is CSARGWGSGEKTNTGELFF.

The chain is built from TRBV4-1 and TRBJ2-5. Germline lookup yields CDR1 MGHRA and CDR2 YSYEKL. The CDR3 sequence is 16 residues long. The CDR3: CASSQDVGGVYETQYF.

The chain couples TRBV19 to TRBJ1-4. The CDR3 length is 14 residues. The germline V gene has CDR1 LNHDA and CDR2 SQIVND (reference sequence). CDR3 sequence: CASRIGTELEKLFF. Based on the CDR3 plus reference TRBV19 and TRBJ1-4, the full variable domain is DGGITQSPKYLFRKEGQNVTLSCEQNLNHDAMYWYRQDPGQGLRLIYYSQIVNDFQKGDIAEGYSVSREKKESFPLTVTSAQKNPTAFYLCASRIGTELEKLFFGSGTQLSVL.